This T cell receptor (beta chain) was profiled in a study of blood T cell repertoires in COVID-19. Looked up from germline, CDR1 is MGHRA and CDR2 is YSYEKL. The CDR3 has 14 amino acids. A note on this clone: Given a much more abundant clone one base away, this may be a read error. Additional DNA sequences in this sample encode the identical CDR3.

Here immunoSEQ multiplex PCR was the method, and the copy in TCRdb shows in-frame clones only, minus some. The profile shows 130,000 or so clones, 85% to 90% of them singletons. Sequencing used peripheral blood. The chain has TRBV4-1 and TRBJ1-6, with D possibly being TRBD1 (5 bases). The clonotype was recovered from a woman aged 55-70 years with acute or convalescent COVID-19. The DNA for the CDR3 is TGCGCTAGCAGCCAAGGGCAGGGTCTTTTACCCCTCCACTTT. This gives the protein CASSQGQGLLPLHF.